This TCR beta chain derives from a study of blood T cells in healthy people across ages. General study findings and limits: Whereas aged donors had fewer naive CD4+ cells, long-lived donors had more of them and higher diversity. Estimates of total diversity, which came from one million sequenced T cells, were considered to be underestimates.

This clonotype was counted at least ten times. What it binds is not known. Through a sample-barcoded 5' primer and a J-beta primer mix, a second PCR was run for roughly 7 to 11 cycles. TCRdb reanalysed the 5' RACE reads using MiXCR and keeps one entry per CDR3 protein. The table includes about 1,800,000 distinct CDR3 sequences, 28% detected once. V trimming: 5 bases; J trimming: 9 bases; junction bases outside the gene matches: 11. This CDR3 spans 16 amino acids. Germline CDR1 is SGHAT and CDR2 is FQDESV (reference sequence). Total RNA extraction produced at least 5.5 micrograms (per sample) for the study.

The V call is TRBV11-1, the J call TRBJ2-1; TRBD2 aligns across 12 bases. This clonotype originated in a woman under 40 in good health. Sequencing used blood. The CDR3 coding sequence is TGTGCCAGCAGCCCCCATCTAGCGGGGGGGCCGGGTGAGCAGTTCTTC. Its translation is CASSPHLAGGPGEQFF.